This T cell receptor beta chain is from a study of T cell responses to AZD1222 COVID-19 vaccine. Per the germline V gene, CDR1 is SGHVS and CDR2 is FQNEAQ. The CDR3 runs to 14 residues. V was shortened by 6 bases and J by 2 bases, with 13 bases between the two germline ends. As to this clone: As yet, its antigen is unknown.

Produced via immunoSEQ multiplex PCR; TCRdb's table is partial and in-frame only. The repertoire has under 150,000 clones, 92% of them found once; the top ten carry about 4.8%. The study's findings and limits: All repertoire sampling was performed exclusively after the peak T cell response. Within unmutated variant regions lay the reported targets of nearly half of spike-specific TCRs. Spike-specific TCR breadth and depth grew following two AZD1222 doses.

The rearrangement uses TRBV7-8 and TRBJ1-2; D is uncertain. The receptor was isolated from an adult in good health. Sequencing was performed on peripheral blood, taken on day 0 of AZD1222 vaccination. The CDR3 nucleotides are TGTGCCAGCAGACGAATTACAGCGAACTATGGCTACACCTTC. Translation: CASRRITANYGYTF.